This T cell receptor beta chain was documented in a study of blood T cell repertoires in COVID-19 (dated by TCRdb to about 2020). In terms of the full investigation: The collaborator samples originated in the United States, Italy and Spain and spanned the acute and convalescent phases of COVID-19. The prospective study material was composed of cDNA or gDNA derived from T cells, B-cell-depleted T cells, or PBMCs. Deeply sampled blood TCRbeta repertoires from subjects exposed to, actively infected with, or recovered from COVID-19 were included in the dataset. The repertoires were released in a freely available public database meant as a resource for research on the immune response to SARS-CoV-2. The samples were drawn from two sources: the first 160 participants of the ongoing ImmuneRACE study, and approximately 1,300 subjects contributed by 6 global collaborators. The sample metadata nearly always contained a de-identified subject ID, COVID-19 status, age in years and sex. HLA class I and class II types, where available, came from metadata supplied by the sample provider rather than from assay-based typing. What the authors observed across the whole study: Clinical and demographic metadata were provided uncurated, with the amount varying by source and participant.

TCRbeta CDR3 regions were amplified from genomic DNA by means of the immunoSEQ Assay, a bias-controlled multiplex PCR. Processing in the source paper ran as follows. The number of nucleated cells in each sample was estimated by amplification of reference gene primers within the assay. To quantify the absolute abundance of each unique TCRbeta CDR3 rearrangement, sequence reads were collapsed and filtered. Productive Simpson clonality was computed per sample as the square root of Simpson's diversity index over productive rearrangements. What TCRdb holds here is the immuneACCESS table cut down to in-frame rearrangements. Part of the clones is not present; checked against another copy, under half of the missing clones reflect an unresolved V gene, and the others are unexplained. Clone size and V and J calls were adopted from that table, with D and trimming inferred from the DNA. The sample table shows about 36,000 clones, and 90% are seen once. The ten top clones hold around 5% of the sample.

The CDR3 covers 15 residues, taking in both the cysteine and the phenylalanine. Of the read, only the CDR3 DNA is kept; its 45 bases are in frame from base 1. CDR1 and CDR2 (SGHVS, FQNEAQ) derive from the germline V gene. V is cut back by 5 bases and J by 1 base, with 7 bases in the junction unmatched. In the case of this clone: Its antigen specificity is not known. Base-call qualities are not available, and no considerably larger clone is one nucleotide away.

Collaborating institutions collected whole blood in K2EDTA tubes following their own protocols. For TCRbeta analysis, collaborators shipped samples as frozen whole blood, isolated PBMCs, or DNA extracted from either of those sample types. In this chain, TRBV7-8 is recombined with TRBJ1-1, and 7 bases in between align with TRBD1. The clonotype comes from a human donor in a cohort sampled during active COVID-19. Sequenced input: peripheral blood. The bases read TGTGCCAGCAGCCCGCGGACAGGAGAGAACACTGAAGCTTTCTTT. It encodes CASSPRTGENTEAFF.